One sample yielded the 27 T cell receptor beta chains listed below, sequenced in a study of blood T cell repertoires in COVID-19. Sequencing used immunoSEQ multiplex PCR; TCRdb keeps in-frame clones, though not all of them. The sample yields about 320,000 clones, 65% to 90% seen once. Sequenced input: peripheral blood. The source of these receptors is a human donor in a cohort sampled during active COVID-19.

The chain links TRBV6-1 to TRBJ1-6; D unresolved. From germline, CDR1 is MNHNS and CDR2 SASEGT. The CDR3 is 15 residues long. V was trimmed by 1 base and J by 3 bases, leaving 7 bases between them. CDR3 sequence: CASSEVAVYNSPLHF. For the CDR3, the DNA is TGTGCCAGCAGTGAAGTGGCAGTCTATAATTCACCCCTCCACTTT.

This clone showed up just a few times. This sequence joins TRBV20-1 and TRBJ1-1; D uncertain. The CDR3 contains 11 residues. Germline V gene lookup returns CDR1 DFQATT and CDR2 SNEGSKA (reference sequence). Trimming shortened V by 6 bases and J by 6 bases, and 11 bases separated the two germline ends. The CDR3 DNA sequence: TGCAGTGCGGGGAGTATGGCTGAAGCTTTCTTT. Translated, it gives CSAGSMAEAFF.

This clone was observed a handful of times. This rearrangement joins TRBV10-3 to TRBJ2-7; 9 nucleotides match TRBD2. The ends lost 2 bases at V and 2 bases at J; junction bases unmatched: 1. In germline, CDR1 is ENHRY, CDR2 SYGVKD. The CDR3 runs to 14 residues. The DNA for the CDR3 is TGTGCCATCAGTGAGGGCGGGGGGGCCTACGAGCAGTACTTC. As protein: CAISEGGGAYEQYF.

The V call is TRBV5-1, the J call TRBJ2-7; 13 bases map to TRBD2. This CDR3 has 18 residues. Germline lookup yields CDR1 SGHRS and CDR2 YFSETQ. With V trimmed by 4 bases and J by 1 base, 11 bases remained unmatched. The CDR3 protein is CASSRGLAGASGSYEQYF. The DNA of the CDR3 is TGCGCCAGCAGCCGCGGACTAGCGGGGGCCTCCGGGTCCTACGAGCAGTACTTC.

This chain links TRBV9 with TRBJ2-5; TRBD2 aligns across 12 bases. Per the germline V gene, CDR1 is SGDLS and CDR2 is YYNGEE. This CDR3 has 19 amino acids. Trimming at V came to 0 bases and at J to 1 base, leaving 10 bases not matched to a gene. DNA of the CDR3: TGTGCCAGCAGCGTAGGGCTAGCGGGGGGGAGGATCCTCCAAGAGACCCAGTACTTC. Protein: CASSVGLAGGRILQETQYF.

The CDR3 sequence: CASGQGSMETQYF. The CDR3 coding sequence is TGCGCCAGTGGACAGGGGTCTATGGAGACCCAGTACTTC. V usage is TRBV5-1 and J usage is TRBJ2-5; TRBD1 matches at 9 bases. This CDR3 comprises 13 residues. CDR1 and CDR2 (germline): SGHRS, YFSETQ. With V trimmed by 8 bases and J by 5 bases, 7 bases remained unmatched.

The chain carries TRBV11-1 and TRBJ1-1, with D hard to call. V dropped 6 bases and J dropped 3 bases, with 8 bases sitting between them. This CDR3 is built from 12 residues. Germline CDR1 and CDR2: SGHAT and FQDESV (reference sequence). This chain's CDR3 is CASSLEDTEAFF. The CDR3 DNA is TGTGCCAGCAGTTTGGAGGACACTGAAGCTTTCTTT.

The gene calls are TRBV9 and TRBJ2-7; the D gene is possibly TRBD2 (6 bases). Trimming removed 0 bases at V and 3 bases at J, with 16 bases between. The germline V gene has CDR1 SGDLS and CDR2 YYNGEE. The CDR3 runs to 16 residues. This CDR3 is CASSVEGTPRDYEQYF. As DNA, the CDR3 is TGTGCCAGCAGCGTAGAAGGGACTCCTCGGGACTACGAGCAGTACTTC.

J is TRBJ2-5 and V is TRBV5-1, with 7 bases identical to TRBD1. V was pared by 4 bases and J by 3 bases, with 6 bases of the junction left unmatched. The CDR3 runs to 14 residues. Germline CDR1 SGHRS, CDR2 YFSETQ. The CDR3 sequence is CASSAGTAKETQYF. The CDR3, as DNA: TGCGCCAGCAGCGCCGGGACAGCGAAAGAGACCCAGTACTTC.

The rearrangement joins TRBV11-1 to TRBJ2-2, with a weak D call TRBD1 (6 bases). V was trimmed by 3 bases and J by 1 base, leaving 9 bases between them. The V gene's germline CDR1 is SGHAT and CDR2 FQDESV (reference sequence). This CDR3 spans 15 amino acids. The CDR3: CASSFRGENTGELFF. The CDR3 DNA reads as TGTGCCAGCAGCTTCAGGGGTGAGAACACCGGGGAGCTGTTTTTT.

The chain joins TRBV7-9 to TRBJ1-1; D is unclear. Between the trimmed V and J ends, which lost 5 bases and 0 bases, there was a span of 7 bases. Looked up from germline, CDR1 is SEHNR and CDR2 is FQNEAQ (reference sequence). The CDR3 is 13 residues long. For the CDR3, the DNA is TGTGCCAGCAGCCCCGGGTTGAACACTGAAGCTTTCTTT. Translating it yields CASSPGLNTEAFF.

The chain combines TRBV5-1 with TRBJ2-7, with 8 positions matching TRBD1. CDR3 length equals 14 residues. With 4 bases clipped from V and 2 bases from J, the junction kept 5 bases outside the gene matches. Germline lookup yields CDR1 SGHRS and CDR2 YFSETQ. The CDR3 coding sequence is TGCGCCAGCAGCCAAAAGGGACAGGCCTACGAGCAGTACTTC. Translating gives CASSQKGQAYEQYF.

V gene TRBV14 combines with J gene TRBJ1-4, with 8 bases matching TRBD1. V lost 4 bases, J lost 7 bases, and 11 bases stayed unmatched. Germline lookup yields CDR1 SGHDN and CDR2 FVKESK. The CDR3 sequence is 16 residues long. The CDR3 bases are TGTGCCAGCAGCCTCCATGACAGGGGTTCCGGTGAAAAACTGTTTTTT. This gives the protein CASSLHDRGSGEKLFF.

The chain uses TRBV7-8 and TRBJ2-1; 7 positions agree with TRBD1. This CDR3 comprises 14 residues. The germline CDR1 and CDR2 sequences are SGHVS and FQNEAQ. J lost 2 bases, V lost 5 bases, and 3 bases had no gene match. CDR3 region: CASSQGVTYNEQFF. CDR3 coding DNA: TGTGCCAGCAGCCAGGGGGTAACCTACAATGAGCAGTTCTTC.

The chain carries TRBV5-4 and TRBJ2-7, with TRBD2 identical over 7 bases. The CDR3 is 11 residues long. V was clipped by 4 bases and J by 6 bases; unmatched bases: 1. The germline gives CDR1 SGHNT, CDR2 YYREEE (reference sequence). The CDR3 region has the DNA TGTGCCAGCAGCGGGGGGGTCGAGCAGTACTTC. Its translation: CASSGGVEQYF.

V gene TRBV2 combines with J gene TRBJ2-7; 7 nucleotides align to TRBD2. V trimming: 3 bases; J trimming: 3 bases; junction bases outside the gene matches: 5. The germline gives CDR1 SNHLY, CDR2 FYNNEI. The CDR3 is made up of 14 amino acids. The CDR3 spells CASSDGGRLYEQYF. The CDR3 DNA follows: TGTGCCAGCAGTGACGGGGGGAGACTCTACGAGCAGTACTTC.

The chain uses TRBV7-3 and TRBJ2-3; the D gene is possibly TRBD2 (5 bases). The V and J ends lost 0 bases and 0 bases respectively, with 10 bases between them. From germline, CDR1 is SGHTA and CDR2 FQGTGA. The CDR3 length is 16 residues. The CDR3 reads CASSLTGVASTDTQYF. DNA for the CDR3: TGTGCCAGCAGCTTAACCGGGGTAGCTAGCACAGATACGCAGTATTTT. Full variable domain (missing parts from reference TRBV7-3 and TRBJ2-3): GAGVSQTPSNKVTEKGKYVELRCDPISGHTALYWYRQSLGQGPEFLIYFQGTGAADDSGLPNDRFFAVRPEGSVSTLKIQRTERGDSAVYLCASSLTGVASTDTQYFGPGTRLTVL.

The J gene is TRBJ2-2, the V gene TRBV2; D may be TRBD2 (6 bases). CDR1 and CDR2 (germline): SNHLY, FYNNEI. Trimming removed 2 bases at V and 1 base at J, with 11 bases between. The CDR3 is 16 amino acids. CDR3: CASSEWGGKNTGELFF. The CDR3 DNA follows: TGTGCCAGCAGTGAATGGGGCGGGAAGAACACCGGGGAGCTGTTTTTT.

J is TRBJ2-3 and V is TRBV9; 10 nucleotides line up with TRBD2. This CDR3 contains 17 residues. The ends lost 3 bases at V and 5 bases at J; junction bases unmatched: 12. In germline, CDR1 is SGDLS, CDR2 YYNGEE. CDR3 amino acids: CASSARGTSDLVDTQYF. CDR3 DNA sequence: TGTGCCAGCAGCGCTCGGGGGACTAGCGACTTGGTAGATACGCAGTATTTT.

This chain links TRBV5-1 with TRBJ2-3, with D unresolved. This CDR3 contains 17 residues. Trimming shortened V by 0 bases and J by 2 bases, and 16 bases separated the two germline ends. Germline-derived CDR1 and CDR2 are SGHRS and YFSETQ. Here the CDR3 DNA reads TGCGCCAGCAGCTTGGTGCTCTCGGCGGCCCCCACAGATACGCAGTATTTT. As protein: CASSLVLSAAPTDTQYF.

This chain's CDR3 is CASRDRVFFGYTF. The CDR3 DNA follows: TGCGCCAGCAGGGACAGGGTTTTCTTCGGCTACACCTTC. The rearrangement joins TRBV23-1 to TRBJ1-2; 8 bases align to TRBD1. TRBV23-1 is an open reading frame whose function is uncertain. The CDR3 runs 13 residues. Trimming removed 6 bases from V and 8 bases from J; junction bases left unmatched: 8.

V and J are TRBV9 and TRBJ2-5, with D hard to call. There are 15 residues in the CDR3. CDR1 SGDLS and CDR2 YYNGEE come from the germline V gene. V was shortened by 0 bases and J by 2 bases, with 11 bases between the two germline ends. The CDR3 region is CASSVDGLKQETQYF. CDR3 nucleotides: TGTGCCAGCAGCGTAGATGGCCTGAAGCAAGAGACCCAGTACTTC.

In DNA, the CDR3 is TGTGCCAGCAACCTCGACGCGGGCGGGGGCACTGAAGCTTTCTTT. Protein product: CASNLDAGGGTEAFF. The rearrangement links TRBV5-4 to TRBJ1-1; maybe TRBD1 (5 bases). The germline CDR1 and CDR2 sequences are SGHNT and YYREEE (reference sequence). The V gene lost 6 bases and the J gene lost 4 bases, with 19 bases spanning the gap. This CDR3 region has 15 residues.

The chain uses TRBV30 and TRBJ2-3; D unclear. This CDR3 comprises 12 residues. V was cut by 4 bases and J by 0 bases, with 5 bases left in between. CDR1 is GTSNPN, CDR2 SVGIG, per germline (reference sequence). The CDR3 spells CAWTGSTDTQYF. The DNA of the CDR3 is TGTGCCTGGACCGGGAGCACAGATACGCAGTATTTT.

J is TRBJ1-4 and V is TRBV6-1; the match to TRBD1 covers 8 bases. Germline assignment: CDR1 MNHNS and CDR2 SASEGT. The J segment lost 6 bases and the V segment lost 3 bases, leaving 6 bases of the junction unmatched. The CDR3 is 15 residues long. CDR3: CASSDNRGADEKLFF. CDR3 bases: TGTGCCAGCAGTGACAACAGGGGGGCTGATGAAAAACTGTTTTTT.

The chain combines TRBV24-1 with TRBJ2-7; D is possibly TRBD1 (6 bases). The germline V gene has CDR1 KGHDR and CDR2 SFDVKD. The CDR3 loop spans 13 amino acids. With 5 bases removed from V and 3 bases from J, the gap between germline ends came to 10 bases. The CDR3 reads CATSGSGDYEQYF. CDR3 nucleotide sequence: TGTGCCACCAGTGGCTCAGGGGACTACGAGCAGTACTTC.

The chain has TRBV27 and TRBJ2-5; possible D gene TRBD1, 5 bases. From germline, CDR1 is MNHEY and CDR2 SMNVEV (reference sequence). The length of the CDR3 is 15 residues. V lost 8 bases, J lost 5 bases, and 21 bases lay in between. CDR3 protein: CASRARGRAGETQYF. For the CDR3, the DNA is TGTGCCAGCCGAGCGAGAGGCAGGGCTGGGGAGACCCAGTACTTC.